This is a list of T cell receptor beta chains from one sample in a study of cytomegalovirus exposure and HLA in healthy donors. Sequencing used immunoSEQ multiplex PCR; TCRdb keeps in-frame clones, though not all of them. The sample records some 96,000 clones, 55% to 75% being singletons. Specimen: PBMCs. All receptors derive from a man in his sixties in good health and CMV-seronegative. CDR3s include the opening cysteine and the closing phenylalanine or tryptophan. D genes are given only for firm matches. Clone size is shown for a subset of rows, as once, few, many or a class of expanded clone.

CDR3nt: TGCGCCAGCAGCTTGGCTAGCGGGGGGGCGAACACCGGGGAGCTGTTTTTT; CDR3aa: CASSLASGGANTGELFF; abundance: .; v_gene: TRBV5-1; j_gene: TRBJ2-2; d_gene: TRBD2
CDR3nt: TGTGCCAGAAGCATGGACAGGGTTAATTCACCCCTCCACTTT; CDR3aa: CARSMDRVNSPLHF; abundance: .; v_gene: TRBV5-3; j_gene: TRBJ1-6; d_gene: TRBD1
CDR3nt: TGTGCCAGTAGTAGTGAGTTTAATTCACCCCTCCACTTT; CDR3aa: CASSSEFNSPLHF; abundance: .; v_gene: TRBV19; j_gene: TRBJ1-6; d_gene: .
CDR3nt: TGTGCCAGTTTGGGACATCAGCCGGGCTACACCTTC; CDR3aa: CASLGHQPGYTF; abundance: .; v_gene: TRBV19; j_gene: TRBJ1-2; d_gene: .
CDR3nt: TGTGCCAGCAGTCCTAGAGCGGCATCCTACAATGAGCAGTTCTTC; CDR3aa: CASSPRAASYNEQFF; abundance: .; v_gene: TRBV13; j_gene: TRBJ2-1; d_gene: .
CDR3nt: .; CDR3aa: CASSSSEPMDTEAFF; abundance: .; v_gene: TRBV25-1; j_gene: TRBJ1-1; d_gene: .
CDR3nt: TGTGCCAGCAGACCCGCGCCAGGGGGCTATGGCTACACCTTC; CDR3aa: CASRPAPGGYGYTF; abundance: few; v_gene: TRBV6-5; j_gene: TRBJ1-2; d_gene: TRBD1
CDR3nt: TGTGCCAGCAGCTTAAAACTAGCGGGAGGGCGGGATACGCAGTATTTT; CDR3aa: CASSLKLAGGRDTQYF; abundance: .; v_gene: TRBV11-2; j_gene: TRBJ2-3; d_gene: TRBD2
CDR3nt: TGTGCCAGCAGAGCCTCTAGCGGGACTAGCACAGATACGCAGTATTTT; CDR3aa: CASRASSGTSTDTQYF; abundance: many; v_gene: TRBV25-1; j_gene: TRBJ2-3; d_gene: TRBD2
CDR3nt: TGTGCCAGCAGCCAAGGGACAGGACTAAATCAGCCCCAGCATTTT; CDR3aa: CASSQGTGLNQPQHF; abundance: few; v_gene: TRBV2; j_gene: TRBJ1-5; d_gene: TRBD1
CDR3nt: TGTGCCAGCAGCCAGACAGGGCGGAACACTGAAGCTTTCTTT; CDR3aa: CASSQTGRNTEAFF; abundance: few; v_gene: TRBV6-6; j_gene: TRBJ1-1; d_gene: TRBD1
CDR3nt: TGTGCCAGCAGCGTAGACGAGGGGGGGAGTCAGCCCCAGCATTTT; CDR3aa: CASSVDEGGSQPQHF; abundance: .; v_gene: TRBV9; j_gene: TRBJ1-5; d_gene: .
CDR3nt: TGTGCCAGCTCACCACAACAGACCAACTATGGCTACACCTTC; CDR3aa: CASSPQQTNYGYTF; abundance: few; v_gene: TRBV18; j_gene: TRBJ1-2; d_gene: .
CDR3nt: TGCGCCAGCAGCCCCTGGACCGGGACACGAAACACCATATATTTT; CDR3aa: CASSPWTGTRNTIYF; abundance: few; v_gene: TRBV7-9; j_gene: TRBJ1-3; d_gene: .
CDR3nt: TGCAGTGCTGTTCTAGGTCAGCCCCAGCATTTT; CDR3aa: CSAVLGQPQHF; abundance: .; v_gene: TRBV20-1; j_gene: TRBJ1-5; d_gene: .
CDR3nt: TGCGCCAGCAGCCCCGGACAGGGAGGAGTCTATGGCTACACCTTC; CDR3aa: CASSPGQGGVYGYTF; abundance: .; v_gene: TRBV4-1; j_gene: TRBJ1-2; d_gene: TRBD1
CDR3nt: TGTGCCTGGAGCCCGTCCTACAATGAGCAGTTCTTC; CDR3aa: CAWSPSYNEQFF; abundance: .; v_gene: TRBV30; j_gene: TRBJ2-1; d_gene: .
CDR3nt: TGTGCCAGCAGGAGGGAATTGGGCACTGAAGCTTTCTTT; CDR3aa: CASRRELGTEAFF; abundance: .; v_gene: TRBV7-9; j_gene: TRBJ1-1; d_gene: .
CDR3nt: TGTGCCAGCAGCTCCTACAGGGGCGCTGAAGCTTTCTTT; CDR3aa: CASSSYRGAEAFF; abundance: many; v_gene: TRBV5-6; j_gene: TRBJ1-1; d_gene: TRBD1
CDR3nt: TGTGCCAGCAACCGGGACAGGGGGCAGTACGAGCAGTACTTC; CDR3aa: CASNRDRGQYEQYF; abundance: .; v_gene: TRBV2; j_gene: TRBJ2-7; d_gene: TRBD1
CDR3nt: TGCGCCAGCAGCGAAGGTCCAGGGTACACCTTC; CDR3aa: CASSEGPGYTF; abundance: few; v_gene: TRBV5-1; j_gene: TRBJ1-2; d_gene: .
CDR3nt: TGTGCCAGCAGGGGGGAGGCTTTAGGGATTCTTGAAGCTTTCTTT; CDR3aa: CASRGEALGILEAFF; abundance: .; v_gene: TRBV6-1; j_gene: TRBJ1-1; d_gene: .
CDR3nt: TGTGCCAGCAGTGCAACTACCGGGACTAGCGGGGGGTACAATGAGCAGTTCTTC; CDR3aa: CASSATTGTSGGYNEQFF; abundance: .; v_gene: TRBV25-1; j_gene: TRBJ2-1; d_gene: TRBD2
CDR3nt: TGTGCCAGCAGCTTAGCCGCAGGCAGGGTACGGAACACTGAAGCTTTCTTT; CDR3aa: CASSLAAGRVRNTEAFF; abundance: .; v_gene: TRBV7-9; j_gene: TRBJ1-1; d_gene: .
CDR3nt: TGTGCCAGCACCCAGGGGACGGGAGGGCCGAGGGAGCAGTACTTC; CDR3aa: CASTQGTGGPREQYF; abundance: .; v_gene: TRBV6-4; j_gene: TRBJ2-5; d_gene: TRBD2
CDR3nt: TGTGCCTGGACTCCCAGCTCCTACGAGCAGTACTTC; CDR3aa: CAWTPSSYEQYF; abundance: .; v_gene: TRBV30; j_gene: TRBJ2-7; d_gene: .
CDR3nt: TGTGCCAGCTCACCACGGGGAGCAAGCAATCAGCCCCAGCATTTT; CDR3aa: CASSPRGASNQPQHF; abundance: once; v_gene: TRBV18; j_gene: TRBJ1-5; d_gene: .
CDR3nt: TGTGCCAGCAGCTTTGGAATGCGGGACAGGTCCTATGGCTACACCTTC; CDR3aa: CASSFGMRDRSYGYTF; abundance: .; v_gene: TRBV5-6; j_gene: TRBJ1-2; d_gene: TRBD1
CDR3nt: TGTGCCAGCAGCTTCCCGGGGGGGGGCAATGAGCAGTTCTTC; CDR3aa: CASSFPGGGNEQFF; abundance: .; v_gene: TRBV7-3; j_gene: TRBJ2-1; d_gene: TRBD2
CDR3nt: TGTGCCAGCAGACCGACCCGGGCGAGCGCTAGCGGGTCTTGGTCCTACGAGCAGTACTTC; CDR3aa: CASRPTRASASGSWSYEQYF; abundance: few; v_gene: TRBV28; j_gene: TRBJ2-7; d_gene: TRBD2
CDR3nt: TGTGCCAGCAGCTTGGAGAGGGGGGGCTACACCTTC; CDR3aa: CASSLERGGYTF; abundance: .; v_gene: TRBV7-2; j_gene: TRBJ1-2; d_gene: .
CDR3nt: TGTGCCAGCACCCCAGTGGGCGGGAGGGCTCACACCGGGGAGCTGTTTTTT; CDR3aa: CASTPVGGRAHTGELFF; abundance: .; v_gene: TRBV25-1; j_gene: TRBJ2-2; d_gene: TRBD2
CDR3nt: TGTGCCAGTAGTATCGCCGGACAGGGGTTCGCTGAAGCTTTCTTT; CDR3aa: CASSIAGQGFAEAFF; abundance: .; v_gene: TRBV19; j_gene: TRBJ1-1; d_gene: TRBD1
CDR3nt: TGTGCCAGCAGCTTCGGAGGCGAAGAGACCCAGTACTTC; CDR3aa: CASSFGGEETQYF; abundance: .; v_gene: TRBV11-2; j_gene: TRBJ2-5; d_gene: .
CDR3nt: TGTGCCAGCAACCTGGGACAAGAGCTAACTAATGAAAAACTGTTTTTT; CDR3aa: CASNLGQELTNEKLFF; abundance: .; v_gene: TRBV7-9; j_gene: TRBJ1-4; d_gene: .
CDR3nt: TGTGCCAGTAGTTCGCGGCATACTAGCGGCCGAGGGGGCACAGATACGCAGTATTTT; CDR3aa: CASSSRHTSGRGGTDTQYF; abundance: .; v_gene: TRBV19; j_gene: TRBJ2-3; d_gene: TRBD2
CDR3nt: TGTGCCAGTAGTCCAGGGCATGGCTACACCTTC; CDR3aa: CASSPGHGYTF; abundance: .; v_gene: TRBV19; j_gene: TRBJ1-2; d_gene: .
CDR3nt: TGTGCCAGCTACTTATTGAACACTGAAGCTTTCTTT; CDR3aa: CASYLLNTEAFF; abundance: few; v_gene: TRBV7-8; j_gene: TRBJ1-1; d_gene: .
CDR3nt: TGTGCCAGCAGCGTAGGACTAGCGGGGAGCTACGAGCAGTACTTC; CDR3aa: CASSVGLAGSYEQYF; abundance: .; v_gene: TRBV9; j_gene: TRBJ2-7; d_gene: TRBD2
CDR3nt: TGTGCCAGCAGACCGGGACAGGAGGGGGGAGAGTACTTC; CDR3aa: CASRPGQEGGEYF; abundance: few; v_gene: TRBV5-4; j_gene: TRBJ2-7; d_gene: TRBD1
CDR3nt: TGTGCCAGCAGCCAAGCAGGGGGAAGCAATCAGCCCCAGCATTTT; CDR3aa: CASSQAGGSNQPQHF; abundance: .; v_gene: TRBV4-2; j_gene: TRBJ1-5; d_gene: TRBD1
CDR3nt: TGTGCCAGCAGCCCCACAGGGTCCCATGGCTACACCTTC; CDR3aa: CASSPTGSHGYTF; abundance: .; v_gene: TRBV6-5; j_gene: TRBJ1-2; d_gene: .
CDR3nt: TGTGCCAGCAGGGTCAGGCAGACCTACGAGCAGTACTTC; CDR3aa: CASRVRQTYEQYF; abundance: few; v_gene: TRBV6-5; j_gene: TRBJ2-7; d_gene: .
CDR3nt: TGTGCCTGGAGTAGGGGACTAGCGGGATACAATGAGCAGTTCTTC; CDR3aa: CAWSRGLAGYNEQFF; abundance: .; v_gene: TRBV30; j_gene: TRBJ2-1; d_gene: TRBD2
CDR3nt: TGTGCCAGCAGCACTGACAGGGTACACTATGACTACACCTTC; CDR3aa: CASSTDRVHYDYTF; abundance: .; v_gene: TRBV5-5; j_gene: TRBJ1-2; d_gene: TRBD1
CDR3nt: TGTGCCAGCAGCCAAGTGGTGCCAGGGGCCTACGAGCAGTACTTC; CDR3aa: CASSQVVPGAYEQYF; abundance: .; v_gene: TRBV4-2; j_gene: TRBJ2-7; d_gene: .
CDR3nt: TGCGCCAGCAGCTTGGCCTTGGCGGGCTCCTACGAGCAGTACTTC; CDR3aa: CASSLALAGSYEQYF; abundance: few; v_gene: TRBV5-1; j_gene: TRBJ2-7; d_gene: .
CDR3nt: TGTGCCAGCAGCCTTTACTTACTAGCGGGAGTCTCCTACAATGAGCAGTTCTTC; CDR3aa: CASSLYLLAGVSYNEQFF; abundance: .; v_gene: TRBV14; j_gene: TRBJ2-1; d_gene: TRBD2
CDR3nt: TGTGCCAGCTCATCCGGACTAGCTAGCACAGATACGCAGTATTTT; CDR3aa: CASSSGLASTDTQYF; abundance: .; v_gene: TRBV18; j_gene: TRBJ2-3; d_gene: TRBD2
CDR3nt: TGTGCCAGCAGTGAATCCCGAGGGAGGGGAAGCACTGAAGCTTTCTTT; CDR3aa: CASSESRGRGSTEAFF; abundance: once; v_gene: TRBV6-1; j_gene: TRBJ1-1; d_gene: .
CDR3nt: TGCGCCAGCAGCCCCCCTGGTGGGAGGGCAAACACTGAAGCTTTCTTT; CDR3aa: CASSPPGGRANTEAFF; abundance: .; v_gene: TRBV5-1; j_gene: TRBJ1-1; d_gene: .
CDR3nt: TGTGCCTGGAGTAAGATCTGGGGACTAGCGGGAGGGGTCGAGCAGTACTTC; CDR3aa: CAWSKIWGLAGGVEQYF; abundance: .; v_gene: TRBV30; j_gene: TRBJ2-7; d_gene: TRBD2
CDR3nt: TGTGCCAGCAGCTCGGGGACTAGCAGGAGCACAGATACGCAGTATTTT; CDR3aa: CASSSGTSRSTDTQYF; abundance: .; v_gene: TRBV5-4; j_gene: TRBJ2-3; d_gene: TRBD2
CDR3nt: TGTGCCAGCAGCTTGGGGACAGGCACCGCGGACACTGAAGCTTTCTTT; CDR3aa: CASSLGTGTADTEAFF; abundance: many; v_gene: TRBV5-5; j_gene: TRBJ1-1; d_gene: TRBD1
CDR3nt: TGTGCTAGTGGTTCCGGAGGAACAGGGTTGGGTGAAAAACTGTTTTTT; CDR3aa: CASGSGGTGLGEKLFF; abundance: .; v_gene: TRBV12-5; j_gene: TRBJ1-4; d_gene: .